This record concerns one T cell receptor beta chain sequence. What it recognizes is unknown. Data came from immunoSEQ multiplex PCR; TCRdb stores just in-frame clones and leaves some out. The sample shows roughly 16,000 clones, about 70% of them seen only once. Under the ViraFEST assay, PBMC were stimulated with viral peptide pools so that antigen-specific CD4+ T cells expanded. Sequencing was performed afterwards. Following a 10-day culture, CD4+ T cells were purified. Participants each got two BNT162b2 or mRNA-1273 vaccine doses. Vaccinated participants had no history of SARS-CoV-2 infection and tested negative for nucleocapsid antibodies. Cultures of about 2 million PBMC per well contained about 10 IU/ml IL-2 plus 10 ug/ml peptides. The CDR3 runs to 12 residues. CDR1 is SGHDN, CDR2 FVKESK, per germline. Between the trimmed V and J ends, which lost 3 bases and 11 bases, there was a span of 13 bases.

This entry is derived from a study of vaccination effects on CD4 cells after COVID-19. Across the study: Following the second dose by a median of 72 days, the post-vaccine samples were obtained.

General observations from the study: In the study, convalescent patients were few, and early post-infection timepoints were absent.

V is TRBV14 and J is TRBJ1-1; D remains unclear. This receptor was taken from a human donor who received a COVID-19 vaccine. This material consisted of CD4+ T cells from PBMCs cultured with HCoV-NL63 spike peptides, taken after COVID-19 vaccination. The CDR3 sequence is CASSQPSRDAFF. CDR3 coding DNA: TGTGCCAGCAGCCAGCCGAGCCGGGATGCTTTCTTT.